Many counts were recorded for the clone carrying this T cell receptor (beta chain). The data were obtained in a study of kidney transplant recipient with SARS-CoV-2 infection. Trimming removed 6 bases from V and 4 bases from J, with 22 bases in between. This CDR3 has 16 residues. Germline CDR1 SGHTS, CDR2 YDEGEE. TCRdb processed the reads anew with MiXCR; each CDR3 protein has one entry. The sample lists about 240,000 distinct CDR3 sequences, less than 35% seen once, with 6% to 8.5% in the top ten. The receptor was derived from a young adult male patient who had COVID-19 and was a kidney transplant recipient. Some of the T cells might come from the graft donor. Sequencing used a blood sample, obtained at baseline and between days 110 and 120 from a kidney transplant recipient. The chain has TRBV5-8 and TRBJ1-2; D uncertain. CDR3: CASTLFHPRKTYGYTF. As DNA, the CDR3 is TGTGCCAGCACACTATTTCATCCACGAAAGACCTATGGCTACACCTTC.